These 28 T cell receptor beta chains came from one sample sequenced in a study of blood T cell repertoires in COVID-19. Method: immunoSEQ multiplex PCR; TCRdb's copy keeps in-frame clones and lacks some. The sample includes under 250,000 clones, around 85% of them seen just once. Sequenced: peripheral blood. These receptors all stem from a man aged 55 to 70 with acute or convalescent COVID-19.

The gene calls are TRBV4-2 and TRBJ2-7; D perhaps matches TRBD1 (6 bases). Looked up from germline, CDR1 is LGHNA and CDR2 is YNFKEQ. The CDR3 is made up of 15 amino acids. The V end lost 0 bases, the J end lost 1 base, and 10 bases lay between the germline ends. The CDR3, as DNA: TGTGCCAGCAGCCAAGATAGGACAGCGTCCTACGAGCAGTACTTC. Protein sequence: CASSQDRTASYEQYF.

The rearrangement uses TRBV6-2 or TRBV6-3 and TRBJ1-2; 9 bases map to TRBD1. There are 17 residues in the CDR3. The germline CDR1 and CDR2 sequences are MNHEY and SVGEGT. V lost 0 bases to trimming and J lost 5 bases; unmatched junction nucleotides: 10. CDR3 DNA sequence: TGTGCCAGCAGTTACTCAACGATGGGACAGGGAGATTATGGCTACACCTTC. Translation: CASSYSTMGQGDYGYTF.

The chain employs TRBV5-1 and TRBJ2-3; D not certain. Trimming stripped 3 bases from V and 1 base from J, with 9 bases between. Per germline, CDR1 SGHRS and CDR2 YFSETQ. The CDR3 has 14 amino acids. CDR3 in amino acids: CASSSRIRTDTQYF. CDR3 nucleotides: TGCGCCAGCAGCTCGAGAATTCGCACAGATACGCAGTATTTT.

V and J are TRBV19 and TRBJ1-5; the match to TRBD1 covers 7 bases. The trim removed 4 bases at V and 5 bases at J, leaving 14 bases unmatched. The CDR3 totals 17 residues. Germline lookup yields CDR1 LNHDA and CDR2 SQIVND (reference sequence). In DNA form, the CDR3 reads TGTGCCAGTAGTACAGGACAGGACATGCGTGTGGATCAGCCCCAGCATTTT. The encoded protein is CASSTGQDMRVDQPQHF.

V gene TRBV7-2 combines with J gene TRBJ1-6, with D possibly matching TRBD1 (5 bases). This CDR3 has 14 residues. The V end was cut by 0 bases, the J end by 8 bases, with 8 bases between. Germline CDR1 reads SGHTA; CDR2 reads FQGNSA. CDR3 in DNA: TGTGCCAGCAGCTTAGCGCCGGGGGATTCACCCCTCCACTTT. Translating gives CASSLAPGDSPLHF.

This chain uses TRBV27 with TRBJ1-3; D is unresolved. This CDR3 spans 14 amino acids. Trimming removed 2 bases at V and 4 bases at J, with 9 bases between. Per germline, CDR1 MNHEY and CDR2 SMNVEV (reference sequence). In DNA form, the CDR3 reads TGTGCCAGCAGTTTACGAGCGTCGGGAAACACCATATATTTT. This sequence encodes CASSLRASGNTIYF.

This clone is a singleton in its sample. The chain joins TRBV5-4 to TRBJ2-1, with D maybe TRBD1 (6 bases). Germline CDR1 and CDR2: SGHNT and YYREEE (reference sequence). V lost 0 bases and J lost 8, with 15 bases in between. The CDR3 runs to 15 residues. CDR3 DNA sequence: TGTGCCAGCAGCTTGGGGAACAGGGCTTTCGATGAGCAGTTCTTC. It yields the protein CASSLGNRAFDEQFF.

This rearrangement joins TRBV5-1 to TRBJ2-1, with TRBD2 matching 7 bases. V lost 0 bases and J lost 7; bases outside the gene matches: 4. This CDR3 is 14 amino acids long. Germline V CDR1 and CDR2: SGHRS, YFSETQ. The CDR3 DNA sequence: TGCGCCAGCAGCTTGGCGGGAGGTAAGAATGAGCAGTTCTTC. This encodes CASSLAGGKNEQFF.

The chain links TRBV15 to TRBJ1-5; TRBD1 aligns across 10 bases. V trimming: 1 base; J trimming: 1 base; junction bases outside the gene matches: 10. This CDR3 region has 19 residues. Germline assignment: CDR1 LNHNV and CDR2 YYDKDF (reference sequence). CDR3 nucleotide sequence: TGTGCCACCAGCAGAGCCCAGACAGGGGGCGTTTTAAGCAATCAGCCCCAGCATTTT. This encodes CATSRAQTGGVLSNQPQHF.

The chain carries TRBV7-2 and TRBJ1-2; D may be TRBD1 (6 bases). The CDR3 length is 15 residues. The V gene's germline CDR1 is SGHTA and CDR2 FQGNSA. Trimming removed 5 bases from V and 8 bases from J, with 21 bases in between. Written as DNA, the CDR3 is TGTGCCAGCAGCCAATATGGGGGGGCGCCGAGGGGCTACACCTTC. It encodes CASSQYGGAPRGYTF. The whole variable domain, filled in from reference TRBV7-2 and TRBJ1-2, reads GAGVSQSPSNKVTEKGKDVELRCDPISGHTALYWYRQSLGQGLEFLIYFQGNSAPDKSGLPSDRFSAERTGGSVSTLTIQRTQQEDSAVYLCASSQYGGAPRGYTFGSGTRLTVV.

This chain joins TRBV11-3 and TRBJ2-7, with 7 bases aligning to TRBD1. This CDR3 comprises 16 residues. J gave up 2 bases and V 6 bases, and 13 bases lay outside the gene matches. The germline CDR1 and CDR2 sequences are SGHNT and YENEEA. The CDR3, as DNA: TGTGCCAGCAGTCTCTCTCTAACAGGGGAACCCTACGAGCAGTACTTC. Translated, it gives CASSLSLTGEPYEQYF.

The rearrangement joins TRBV7-2 to TRBJ1-1, with D perhaps matching TRBD1 (6 bases). Per the germline V gene, CDR1 is SGHTA and CDR2 is FQGNSA. V lost 2 bases and J 6 bases, leaving 16 bases between the germline ends. There are 15 residues in the CDR3. The CDR3 here is CASSLRIGEGAEAFF. The DNA for the CDR3 is TGTGCCAGCAGCTTAAGGATTGGGGAGGGGGCTGAAGCTTTCTTT.

The genes are TRBV6-1 and TRBJ2-1; TRBD2 is a possible D gene (6 bases). From germline, CDR1 is MNHNS and CDR2 SASEGT. This CDR3 region has 15 residues. Trimming took off 2 bases at V and 5 bases at J, with 13 bases between the two ends. DNA for the CDR3: TGTGCCAGCAGTGAACTAATAGGGGAGGACAATGAGCAGTTCTTC. As protein: CASSELIGEDNEQFF.

The chain links TRBV14 to TRBJ1-1; TRBD1 matches at 7 bases. The germline CDR1 and CDR2 sequences are SGHDN and FVKESK. Unmatched junction bases numbered 4, after V lost 0 bases and J lost 3 bases. The CDR3 loop spans 15 amino acids. The CDR3 loop is CASSQDYGTDTEAFF. The CDR3, as DNA: TGTGCCAGCAGCCAAGATTACGGGACAGACACTGAAGCTTTCTTT.

This clone was seen at least ten times. The chain carries TRBV29-1 and TRBJ1-2; D not certain. This CDR3 spans 12 amino acids. The V end was cut by 4 bases, the J end by 2 bases, with 8 bases between. Germline V gene data show CDR1 as SQVTM and CDR2 as ANQGSEA. As DNA, the CDR3 is TGCAGCGTTGTAGCGGCAAACTATGGCTACACCTTC. Translated, it gives CSVVAANYGYTF.

This clone was detected ten times or more. At one of its ends the junction is not consistent with the germline gene, which may arise from a read error. The chain employs TRBV7-8 and TRBJ2-7; a possible D gene is TRBD1 (5 bases). The CDR3 has 12 amino acids. Germline V gives CDR1 SGHVS, CDR2 FQNEAQ. For the CDR3, the DNA is TGTGCCAGCAGCTTAGCGTATCAGGGATGGTCCTTC. Encoded protein: CASSLAYQGWSF.

This clone turned up a few times. The V and J genes are TRBV27 and TRBJ2-1, with D perhaps matching TRBD1 (6 bases). Germline assignment: CDR1 MNHEY and CDR2 SMNVEV (reference sequence). Trimming removed 2 bases from V and 0 bases from J, with 8 bases in between. This CDR3 region has 15 residues. The CDR3 DNA reads TGTGCCAGCAGTTTAGGGGGCTTCTCCTACAATGAGCAGTTCTTC. This sequence encodes CASSLGGFSYNEQFF.

The chain recombines TRBV7-9 with TRBJ1-2; D unresolved. The V end was cut by 0 bases, the J end by 6 bases, with 5 bases between. This CDR3 spans 12 amino acids. The germline CDR1 and CDR2 sequences are SEHNR and FQNEAQ (reference sequence). CDR3 nucleotides: TGTGCCAGCAGCTTAGCGCAGGATGGCTACACCTTC. As protein: CASSLAQDGYTF.

CDR3 nucleotides: TGCGCCAGCAGCTTGGTTGGCGAGGGCACTGAAGCTTTCTTT. Encoded protein: CASSLVGEGTEAFF. V is TRBV5-1 and J is TRBJ1-1; D is ambiguous. Germline loops: CDR1 SGHRS, CDR2 YFSETQ. CDR3 length: 14 residues. V dropped 0 bases and J dropped 4 bases, with 10 bases sitting between them.

The V and J genes are TRBV7-9 and TRBJ2-7, with 10 positions matching TRBD2. The length of the CDR3 is 15 residues. Germline lookup yields CDR1 SEHNR and CDR2 FQNEAQ (reference sequence). V dropped 1 base and J dropped 6; count of bases not matched to a gene: 6. The CDR3 bases are TGTGCCAGCAGCTTAGATCTAGCGGGAGTACCCGAGCAGTACTTC. Translated, it gives CASSLDLAGVPEQYF.

There are a few counts of this clone. The chain links TRBV6-1 to TRBJ2-7; D uncertain. The CDR3 totals 14 residues. The V and J ends lost 1 base and 2 bases respectively, with 9 bases between them. CDR1 and CDR2 from the germline V gene are MNHNS and SASEGT. CDR3 coding DNA: TGTGCCAGCAGTGAAGTCCGGAGTACCTACGAGCAGTACTTC. Protein product: CASSEVRSTYEQYF.

This chain joins TRBV11-3 and TRBJ2-2, with D possibly matching TRBD1 (6 bases). The CDR3 has 15 residues. V shed 3 bases and J shed 3 bases, with 11 bases lying between them. Germline V CDR1 and CDR2: SGHNT, YENEEA. CDR3 bases: TGTGCCAGCAGCTTTGGGGGCAGCTACACCGGGGAGCTGTTTTTT. It translates to CASSFGGSYTGELFF.

The rearrangement links TRBV27 to TRBJ2-7, with 8 positions matching TRBD2. CDR3 length equals 17 residues. The V gene's germline CDR1 is MNHEY and CDR2 SMNVEV (reference sequence). The ends lost 0 bases at V and 1 base at J; junction bases unmatched: 8. The CDR3 DNA is TGTGCCAGCAGTTTATCGGTACTGGGACTAGTTTCCTACGAGCAGTACTTC. Translating gives CASSLSVLGLVSYEQYF.

The rearrangement links TRBV30 to TRBJ1-6; TRBD1 matches at 8 bases. Germline values: CDR1 GTSNPN, CDR2 SVGIG (reference sequence). J lost 4 bases, V lost 1 base, and 3 bases had no gene match. The CDR3 spans 15 residues. CDR3 nucleotide sequence: TGTGCCTGGAGTGCAGACAGGGGATATAATTCACCCCTCCACTTT. This encodes CAWSADRGYNSPLHF. Together with reference TRBV30 and TRBJ1-6, the CDR3 gives the full variable domain: SQTIHQWPATLVQPVGSPLSLECTVEGTSNPNLYWYRQAAGRGLQLLFYSVGIGQISSEVPQNLSASRPQDRQFILSSKKLLLSDSGFYLCAWSADRGYNSPLHFGNGTRLTVT.

The rearrangement links TRBV6-2 or TRBV6-3 to TRBJ2-7; 9 bases are a match to TRBD2. Trimming removed 4 bases from V and 3 bases from J; junction bases left unmatched: 7. Germline V CDR1 and CDR2: MNHEY, SVGEGT. The CDR3 runs 15 residues. This CDR3 reads CASSSLAGGLYEQYF. CDR3 coding DNA: TGTGCCAGCAGTTCACTCGCGGGAGGGCTCTACGAGCAGTACTTC.

The J gene is TRBJ2-2, the V gene TRBV13, with 12 bases matching TRBD2. The CDR3 runs 17 residues. Germline trimming cut 4 bases from V and 5 bases from J; bases unmatched to any gene: 8. Per the germline V gene, CDR1 is PRHDT and CDR2 is FYEKMQ (reference sequence). This CDR3 is CASSSYRLAGETGELFF. CDR3 coding DNA: TGTGCCAGCAGCTCGTACAGACTAGCGGGAGAGACCGGGGAGCTGTTTTTT.

This clone appeared once. V gene TRBV2 combines with J gene TRBJ1-6; D is undetermined. V was cut by 7 bases and J by 3 bases, with 16 bases left in between. Germline assignment: CDR1 SNHLY and CDR2 FYNNEI. This CDR3 has 16 amino acids. The CDR3 is CASKEAGLIYNSPLHF. The CDR3 coding sequence is TGTGCCAGCAAGGAGGCCGGCCTGATCTATAATTCACCCCTCCACTTT. Filled out from reference TRBV2 and TRBJ1-6, the complete variable domain reads EPEVTQTPSHQVTQMGQEVILRCVPISNHLYFYWYRQILGQKVEFLVSFYNNEISEKSEIFDDQFSVERPDGSNFTLKIRSTKLEDSAMYFCASKEAGLIYNSPLHFGNGTRLTVT.

The rearrangement links TRBV28 to TRBJ2-1, with D possibly TRBD2 on 6 matching bases. The V and J ends lost 4 bases and 12 bases respectively, with 16 bases between them. Germline values: CDR1 MDHEN, CDR2 SYDVKM. CDR3 length equals 13 residues. The CDR3 nucleotides read TGTGCCAGCAGTTCGGGGGACGTGAAGGGGCAGTTCTTC. This sequence encodes CASSSGDVKGQFF.